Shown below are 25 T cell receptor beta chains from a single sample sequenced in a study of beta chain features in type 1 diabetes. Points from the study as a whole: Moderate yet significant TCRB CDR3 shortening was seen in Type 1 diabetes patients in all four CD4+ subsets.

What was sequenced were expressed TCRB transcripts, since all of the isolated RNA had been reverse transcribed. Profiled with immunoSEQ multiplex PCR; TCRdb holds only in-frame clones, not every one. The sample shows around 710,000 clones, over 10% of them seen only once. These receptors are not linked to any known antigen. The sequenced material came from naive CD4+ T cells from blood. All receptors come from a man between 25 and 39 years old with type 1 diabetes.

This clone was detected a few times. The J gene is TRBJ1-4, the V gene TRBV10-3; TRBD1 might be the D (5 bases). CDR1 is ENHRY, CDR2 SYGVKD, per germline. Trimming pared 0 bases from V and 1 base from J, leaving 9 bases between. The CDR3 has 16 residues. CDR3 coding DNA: TGTGCCATCAGTGAGTCGGCAGGGCAAACTAATGAAAAACTGTTTTTT. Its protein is CAISESAGQTNEKLFF.

CDR3 loop: CASSQAGEVLLFF. Here the CDR3 DNA reads TGCGCCAGCAGCCAAGCTGGGGAGGTTTTACTGTTTTTT. The chain is built from TRBV4-3 and TRBJ1-4; D is unresolved. There are 13 residues in the CDR3. The germline CDR1 and CDR2 sequences are LGHNA and YSLEER. The V gene lost 1 base and the J gene lost 13 bases, with 13 bases spanning the gap.

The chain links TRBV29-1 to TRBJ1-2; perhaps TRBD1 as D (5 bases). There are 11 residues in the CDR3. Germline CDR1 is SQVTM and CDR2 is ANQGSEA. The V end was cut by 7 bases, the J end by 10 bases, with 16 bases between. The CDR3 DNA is TGCAGCGGGGAGGAGATGACAGCCTACACCTTC. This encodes CSGEEMTAYTF.

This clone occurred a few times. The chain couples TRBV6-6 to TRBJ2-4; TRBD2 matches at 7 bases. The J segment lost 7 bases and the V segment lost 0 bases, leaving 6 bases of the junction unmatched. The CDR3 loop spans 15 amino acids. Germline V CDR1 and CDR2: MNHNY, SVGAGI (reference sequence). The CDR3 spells CASSYSEGRGNIQYF. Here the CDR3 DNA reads TGTGCCAGCAGTTACTCAGAGGGGCGGGGGAACATTCAGTACTTC.

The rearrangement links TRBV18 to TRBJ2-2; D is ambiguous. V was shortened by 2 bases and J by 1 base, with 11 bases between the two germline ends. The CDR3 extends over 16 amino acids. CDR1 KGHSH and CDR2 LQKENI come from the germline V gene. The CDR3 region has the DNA TGTGCCAGCTCACCATTCTCCGCAGGGAACACCGGGGAGCTGTTTTTT. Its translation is CASSPFSAGNTGELFF.

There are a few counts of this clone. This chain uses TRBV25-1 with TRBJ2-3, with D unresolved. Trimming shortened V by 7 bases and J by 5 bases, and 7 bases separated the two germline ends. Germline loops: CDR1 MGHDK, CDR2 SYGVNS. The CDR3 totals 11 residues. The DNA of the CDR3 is TGTGCCAGCATGGAGCGAGATACGCAGTATTTT. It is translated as CASMERDTQYF.

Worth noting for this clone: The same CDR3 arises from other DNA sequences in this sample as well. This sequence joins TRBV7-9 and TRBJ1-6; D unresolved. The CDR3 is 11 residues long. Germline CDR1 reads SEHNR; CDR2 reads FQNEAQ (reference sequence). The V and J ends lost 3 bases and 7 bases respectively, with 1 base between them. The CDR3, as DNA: TGTGCCAGCAGCTTGAATTCACCCCTCCACTTT. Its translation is CASSLNSPLHF.

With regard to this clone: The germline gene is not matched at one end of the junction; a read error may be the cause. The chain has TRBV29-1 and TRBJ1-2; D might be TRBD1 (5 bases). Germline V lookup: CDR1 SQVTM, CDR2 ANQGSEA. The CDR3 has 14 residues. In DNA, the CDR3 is TGCAGCGTCCACAAGGAGGGACGAGCCAGTACCGACGCATTC. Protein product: CSVHKEGRASTDAF.

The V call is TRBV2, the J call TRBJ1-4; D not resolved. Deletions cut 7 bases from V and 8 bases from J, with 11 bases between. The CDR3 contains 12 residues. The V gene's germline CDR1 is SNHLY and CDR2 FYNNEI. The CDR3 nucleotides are TGTGCCAGCACCCGAGCTGGGGAAAAACTGTTTTTT. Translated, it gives CASTRAGEKLFF.

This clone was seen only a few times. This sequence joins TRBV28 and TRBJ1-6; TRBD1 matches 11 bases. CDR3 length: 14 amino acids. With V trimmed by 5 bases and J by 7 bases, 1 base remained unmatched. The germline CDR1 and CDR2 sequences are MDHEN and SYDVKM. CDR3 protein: CASSRTGGNSPLHF. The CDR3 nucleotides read TGTGCCAGCAGTCGGACAGGGGGCAATTCACCCCTCCACTTT. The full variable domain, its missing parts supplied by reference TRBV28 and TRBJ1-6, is DVKVTQSSRYLVKRTGEKVFLECVQDMDHENMFWYRQDPGLGLRLIYFSYDVKMKEKGDIPEGYSVSREKKERFSLILESASTNQTSMYLCASSRTGGNSPLHFGNGTRLTVT.

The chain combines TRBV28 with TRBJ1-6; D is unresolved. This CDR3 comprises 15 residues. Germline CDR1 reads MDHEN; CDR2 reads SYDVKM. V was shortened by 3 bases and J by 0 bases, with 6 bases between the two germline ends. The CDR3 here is CASSLTYSYNSPLHF. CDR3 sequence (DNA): TGTGCCAGCAGTTTGACCTACTCCTATAATTCACCCCTCCACTTT.

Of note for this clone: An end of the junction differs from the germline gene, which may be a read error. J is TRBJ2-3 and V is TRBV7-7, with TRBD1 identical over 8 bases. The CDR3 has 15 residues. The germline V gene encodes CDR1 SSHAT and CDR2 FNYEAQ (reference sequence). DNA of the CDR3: TGTGCTAGCAGCGCCCGGACAGGGATGGCAGATACGCAGTATTTT. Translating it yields CASSARTGMADTQYF.

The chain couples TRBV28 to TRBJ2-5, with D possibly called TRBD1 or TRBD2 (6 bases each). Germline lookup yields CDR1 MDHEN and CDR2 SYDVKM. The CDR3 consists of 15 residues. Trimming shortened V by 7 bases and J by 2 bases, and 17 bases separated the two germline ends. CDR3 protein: CASTLLKGGQETQYF. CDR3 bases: TGTGCCAGCACTCTCCTGAAGGGGGGACAAGAGACCCAGTACTTC.

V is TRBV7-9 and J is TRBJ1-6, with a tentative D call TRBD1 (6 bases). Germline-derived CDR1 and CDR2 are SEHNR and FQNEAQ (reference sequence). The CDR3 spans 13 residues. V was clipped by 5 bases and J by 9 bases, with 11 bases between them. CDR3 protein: CASSQTGLSPLHF. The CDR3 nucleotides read TGTGCCAGCAGCCAAACAGGGCTTTCACCCCTCCACTTT.

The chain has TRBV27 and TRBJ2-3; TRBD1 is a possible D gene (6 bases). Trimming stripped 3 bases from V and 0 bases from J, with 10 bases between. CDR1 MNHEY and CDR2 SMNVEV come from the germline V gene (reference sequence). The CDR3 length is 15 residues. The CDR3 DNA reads TGTGCCAGCAGTTTGCAACAGGGAAGCACAGATACGCAGTATTTT. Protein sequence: CASSLQQGSTDTQYF.

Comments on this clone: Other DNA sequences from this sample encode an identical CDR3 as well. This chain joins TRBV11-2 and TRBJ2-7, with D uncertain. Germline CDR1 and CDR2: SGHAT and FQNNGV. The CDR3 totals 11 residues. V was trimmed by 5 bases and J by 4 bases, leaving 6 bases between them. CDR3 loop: CASSHSYEQYF. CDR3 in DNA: TGTGCCAGCAGCCACTCTTACGAGCAGTACTTC.

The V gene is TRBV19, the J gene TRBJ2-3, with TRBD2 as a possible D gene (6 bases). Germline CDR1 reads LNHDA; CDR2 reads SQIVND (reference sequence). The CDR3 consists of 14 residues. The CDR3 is CATGRETFTDTQYF. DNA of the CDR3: TGTGCTACGGGGCGGGAAACCTTCACAGATACGCAGTATTTT.

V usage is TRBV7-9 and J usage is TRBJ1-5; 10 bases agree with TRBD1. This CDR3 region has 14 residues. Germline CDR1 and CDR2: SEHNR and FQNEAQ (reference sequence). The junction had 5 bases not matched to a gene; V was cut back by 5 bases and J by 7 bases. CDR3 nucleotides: TGTGCCAGCAGCCTGACAGGGGGCGGGCAGCCCCAGCATTTT. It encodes CASSLTGGGQPQHF.

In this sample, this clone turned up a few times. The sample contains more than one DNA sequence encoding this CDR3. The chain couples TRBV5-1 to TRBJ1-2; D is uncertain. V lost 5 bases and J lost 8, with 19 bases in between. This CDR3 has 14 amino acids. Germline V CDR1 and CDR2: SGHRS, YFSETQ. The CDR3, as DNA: TGCGCCAGCAGACGGTCAGACTCCGACCGCGGCTACACCTTC. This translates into CASRRSDSDRGYTF.

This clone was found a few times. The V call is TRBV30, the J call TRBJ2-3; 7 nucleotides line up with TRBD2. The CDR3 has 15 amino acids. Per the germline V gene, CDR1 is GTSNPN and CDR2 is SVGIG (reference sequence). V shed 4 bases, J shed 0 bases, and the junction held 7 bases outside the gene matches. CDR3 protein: CAWTRLASSTDTQYF. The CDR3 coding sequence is TGTGCCTGGACTCGACTAGCTTCTAGCACAGATACGCAGTATTTT.

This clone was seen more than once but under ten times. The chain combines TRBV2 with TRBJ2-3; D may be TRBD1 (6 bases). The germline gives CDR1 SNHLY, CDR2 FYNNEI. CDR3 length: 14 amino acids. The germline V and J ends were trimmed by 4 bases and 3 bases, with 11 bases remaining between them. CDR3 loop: CASSVQGQTDTQYF. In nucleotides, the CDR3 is TGTGCCAGCAGTGTGCAGGGACAAACAGATACGCAGTATTTT.

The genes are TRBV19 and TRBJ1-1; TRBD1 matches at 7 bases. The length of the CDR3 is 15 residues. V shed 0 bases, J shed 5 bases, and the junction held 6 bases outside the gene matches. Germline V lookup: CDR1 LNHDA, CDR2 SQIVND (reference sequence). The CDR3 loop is CASSIDPTGRTEAFF. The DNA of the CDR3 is TGTGCCAGTAGTATAGATCCGACAGGGAGAACTGAAGCTTTCTTT.

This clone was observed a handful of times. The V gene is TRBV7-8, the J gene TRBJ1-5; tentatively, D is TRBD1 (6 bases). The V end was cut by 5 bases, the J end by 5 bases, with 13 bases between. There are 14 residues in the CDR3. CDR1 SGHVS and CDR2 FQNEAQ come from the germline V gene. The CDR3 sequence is CASSPGQRDQPQHF. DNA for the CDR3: TGTGCCAGCAGCCCCGGACAGAGAGATCAGCCCCAGCATTTT.

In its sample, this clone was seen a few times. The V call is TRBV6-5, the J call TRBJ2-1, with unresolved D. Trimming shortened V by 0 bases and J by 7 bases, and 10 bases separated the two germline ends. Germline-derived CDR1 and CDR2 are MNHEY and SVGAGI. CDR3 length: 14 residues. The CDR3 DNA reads TGTGCCAGCAGTTACTCGGGAACCCGGAATGAGCAGTTCTTC. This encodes CASSYSGTRNEQFF.

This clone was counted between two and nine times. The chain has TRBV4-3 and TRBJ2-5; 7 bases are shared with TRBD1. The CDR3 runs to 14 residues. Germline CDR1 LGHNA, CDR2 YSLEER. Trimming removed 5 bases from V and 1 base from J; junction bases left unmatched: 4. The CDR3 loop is CASSVGQVQETQYF. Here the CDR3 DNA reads TGCGCCAGCAGCGTAGGACAGGTCCAAGAGACCCAGTACTTC.